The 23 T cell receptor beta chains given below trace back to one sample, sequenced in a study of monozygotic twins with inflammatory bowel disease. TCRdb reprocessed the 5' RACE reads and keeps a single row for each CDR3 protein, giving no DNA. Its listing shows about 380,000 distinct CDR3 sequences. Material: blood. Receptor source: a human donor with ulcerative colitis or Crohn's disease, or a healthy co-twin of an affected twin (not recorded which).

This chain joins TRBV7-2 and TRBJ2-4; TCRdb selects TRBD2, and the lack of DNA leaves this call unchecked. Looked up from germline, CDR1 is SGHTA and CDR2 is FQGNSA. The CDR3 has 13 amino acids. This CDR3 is CASVNQARAPTHF.

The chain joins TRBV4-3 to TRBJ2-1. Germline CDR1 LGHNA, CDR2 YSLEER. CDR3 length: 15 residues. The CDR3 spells CASSQDLGSYNEQFF.

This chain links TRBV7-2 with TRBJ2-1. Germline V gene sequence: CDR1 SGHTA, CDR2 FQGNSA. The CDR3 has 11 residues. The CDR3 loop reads CASSPRLEQFF.

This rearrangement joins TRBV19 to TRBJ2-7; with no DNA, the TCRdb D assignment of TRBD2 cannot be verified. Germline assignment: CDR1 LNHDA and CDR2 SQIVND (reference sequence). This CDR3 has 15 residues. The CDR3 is CASSVLAGAPYEQYF.

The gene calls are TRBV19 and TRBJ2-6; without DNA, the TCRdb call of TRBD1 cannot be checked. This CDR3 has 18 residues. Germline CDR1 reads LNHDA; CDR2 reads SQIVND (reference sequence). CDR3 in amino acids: CASSPQGVASSGANVLTF.

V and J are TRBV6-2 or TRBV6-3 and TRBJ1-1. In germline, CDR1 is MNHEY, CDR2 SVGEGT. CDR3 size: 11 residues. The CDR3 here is CVSSYPPRAFF.

CDR3 loop: CASSPWDRANTGELFF. V usage is TRBV18 and J usage is TRBJ2-2; TCRdb lists TRBD1, though no DNA is available to test this call. Germline loops: CDR1 KGHSH, CDR2 LQKENI. The CDR3 covers 16 residues.

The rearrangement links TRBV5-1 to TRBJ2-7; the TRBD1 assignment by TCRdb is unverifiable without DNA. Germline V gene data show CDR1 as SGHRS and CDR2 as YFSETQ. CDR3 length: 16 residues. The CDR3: CASSLVAGRVSYEQYF.

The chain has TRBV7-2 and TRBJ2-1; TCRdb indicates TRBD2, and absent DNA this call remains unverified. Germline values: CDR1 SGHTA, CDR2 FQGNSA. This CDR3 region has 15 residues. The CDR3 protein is CASRPDERGNNEQFF.

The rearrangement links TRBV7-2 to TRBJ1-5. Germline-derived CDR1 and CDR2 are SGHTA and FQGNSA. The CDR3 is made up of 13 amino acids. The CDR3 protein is CASSLRGNQPQHF.

CDR3 sequence: CASKVISTDTQYF. The V call is TRBV7-9, the J call TRBJ2-3. The germline V gene encodes CDR1 SEHNR and CDR2 FQNEAQ (reference sequence). This CDR3 is 13 amino acids long.

CDR3: CASSLPRLAGWGASTDTQYF. This chain connects TRBV11-2 to TRBJ2-3; TCRdb names TRBD2, which stays unverified in the absence of DNA. The germline V gene has CDR1 SGHAT and CDR2 FQNNGV. This CDR3 is 20 amino acids long. The full variable domain, with the rest looked up from reference TRBV11-2 and TRBJ2-3, is EAGVAQSPRYKIIEKRQSVAFWCNPISGHATLYWYQQILGQGPKLLIQFQNNGVVDDSQLPKDRFSAERLKGVDSTLKIQPAKLEDSAVYLCASSLPRLAGWGASTDTQYFGPGTRLTVL.

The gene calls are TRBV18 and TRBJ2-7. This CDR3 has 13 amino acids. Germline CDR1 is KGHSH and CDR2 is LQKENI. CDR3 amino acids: CASSLYLGDEQYF.

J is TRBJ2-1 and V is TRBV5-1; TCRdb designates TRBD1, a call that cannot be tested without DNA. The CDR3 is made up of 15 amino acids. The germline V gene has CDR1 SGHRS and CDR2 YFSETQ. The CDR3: CASSLFGDSYNEQFF.

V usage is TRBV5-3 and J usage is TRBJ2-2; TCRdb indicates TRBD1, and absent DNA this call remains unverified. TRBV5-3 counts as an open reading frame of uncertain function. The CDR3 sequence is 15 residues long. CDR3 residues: CARSLERDRSGELFF.

The CDR3 spells CSASPTSGVTDTQYF. The V gene is TRBV20-1, the J gene TRBJ2-3; the TRBD2 assignment by TCRdb is unverifiable without DNA. Germline loops: CDR1 DFQATT, CDR2 SNEGSKA (reference sequence). The CDR3 covers 15 residues.

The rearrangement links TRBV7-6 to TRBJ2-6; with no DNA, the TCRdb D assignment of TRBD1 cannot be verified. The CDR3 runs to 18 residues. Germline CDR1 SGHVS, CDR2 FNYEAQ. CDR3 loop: CASSSPQGIFSGANVLTF. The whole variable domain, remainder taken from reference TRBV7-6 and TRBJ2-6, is GAGVSQSPRYKVTKRGQDVALRCDPISGHVSLYWYRQALGQGPEFLTYFNYEAQQDKSGLPNDRFSAERPEGSISTLTIQRTEQRDSAMYRCASSSPQGIFSGANVLTFGAGSRLTVL.

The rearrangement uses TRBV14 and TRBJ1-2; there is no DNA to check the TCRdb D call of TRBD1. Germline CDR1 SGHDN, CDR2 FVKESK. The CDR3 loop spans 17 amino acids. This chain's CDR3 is CASSRGTGGAGDYGYTF.

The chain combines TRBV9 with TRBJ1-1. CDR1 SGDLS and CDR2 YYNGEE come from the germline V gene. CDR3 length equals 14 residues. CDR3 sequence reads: CASSVVPFDTEAFF. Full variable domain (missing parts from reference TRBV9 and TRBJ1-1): DSGVTQTPKHLITATGQRVTLRCSPRSGDLSVYWYQQSLDQGLQFLIQYYNGEERAKGNILERFSAQQFPDLHSELNLSSLELGDSALYFCASSVVPFDTEAFFGQGTRLTVV.

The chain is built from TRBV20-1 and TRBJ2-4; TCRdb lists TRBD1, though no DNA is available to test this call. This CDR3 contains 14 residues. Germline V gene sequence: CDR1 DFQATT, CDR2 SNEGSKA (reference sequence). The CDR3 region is CSARLGQVEVMQYF.

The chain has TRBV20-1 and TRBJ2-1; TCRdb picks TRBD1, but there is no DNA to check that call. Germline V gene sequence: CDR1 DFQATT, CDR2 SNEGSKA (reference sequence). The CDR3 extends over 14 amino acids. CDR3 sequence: CSARDGTGGNEQFF.

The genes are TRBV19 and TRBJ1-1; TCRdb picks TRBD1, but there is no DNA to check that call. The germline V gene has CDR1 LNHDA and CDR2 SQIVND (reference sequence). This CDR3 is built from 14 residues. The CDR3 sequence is CASSIGTGNTEAFF.

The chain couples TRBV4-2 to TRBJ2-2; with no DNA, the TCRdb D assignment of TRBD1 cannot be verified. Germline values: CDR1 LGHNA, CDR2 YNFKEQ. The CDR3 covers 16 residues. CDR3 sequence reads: CASSQVRDTDTGELFF.